The clone carrying this TCR beta chain was observed a few times. Its cognate antigen is unknown. This record comes from a study of beta chain features in type 1 diabetes. General study points: Insertion counts at VDJ junctions were lower in type 1 diabetes patients, who also showed more deletions there.

CDR1 is KGHSH and CDR2 is LQKENI in the germline V gene. The CDR3 spans 14 residues. V shed 0 bases and J shed 6 bases, with 10 bases lying between them. Expressed TCRB transcripts were sequenced because the isolated RNA had all been reverse transcribed beforehand. Here immunoSEQ multiplex PCR was the method, and the copy in TCRdb shows in-frame clones only, minus some. The sample comprises roughly 230,000 clones, 9.6% of which are singletons, and 0.034% rests with the top ten. CD45RO/CCR7/CD25/CD127/CD95/CD27 staining was used to isolate CD4+ naive, central memory, regulatory and stem cell-like memory cells by sorting. All sorted populations exceeded 95% purity.

This clonotype originated in a woman aged 18-29 years in good health. The V call is TRBV18, the J call TRBJ2-3, with D possibly matching TRBD1 (5 bases). Sequenced material: naive CD4+ T cells from blood. The DNA of the CDR3 is TGTGCCAGCTCACCACCGGGGCAGGGCGATACGCAGTATTTT. Translation: CASSPPGQGDTQYF. Combining the CDR3 with reference TRBV18 and TRBJ2-3 gives the whole variable domain NAGVMQNPRHLVRRRGQEARLRCSPMKGHSHVYWYRQLPEEGLKFMVYLQKENIIDESGMPKERFSAEFPKEGPSILRIQQVVRGDSAAYFCASSPPGQGDTQYFGPGTRLTVL.